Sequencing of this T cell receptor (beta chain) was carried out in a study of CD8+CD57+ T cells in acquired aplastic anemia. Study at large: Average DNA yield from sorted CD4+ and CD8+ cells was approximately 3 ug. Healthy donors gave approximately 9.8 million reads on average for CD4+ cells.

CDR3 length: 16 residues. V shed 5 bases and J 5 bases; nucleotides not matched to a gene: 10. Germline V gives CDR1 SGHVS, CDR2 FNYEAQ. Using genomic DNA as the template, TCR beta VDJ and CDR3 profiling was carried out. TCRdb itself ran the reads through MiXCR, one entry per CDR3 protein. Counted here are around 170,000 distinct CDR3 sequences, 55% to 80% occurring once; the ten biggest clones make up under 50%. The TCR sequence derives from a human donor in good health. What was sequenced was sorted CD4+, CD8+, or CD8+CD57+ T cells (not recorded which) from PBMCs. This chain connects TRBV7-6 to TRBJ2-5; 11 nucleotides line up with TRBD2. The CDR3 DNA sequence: TGTGCCAGCAGCCTAATGGGACTAGCGGCTTGGGAGACCCAGTACTTC. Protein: CASSLMGLAAWETQYF.